This TCR beta chain was captured in a study of cytomegalovirus exposure and HLA in healthy donors. Regarding this clone: As yet, its antigen is unknown.

Unrecorded immune exposures were likely, despite nominal health at sampling. Study-wide results and caveats: TCR beta sequences reportedly predicted most subjects' HLA-A and HLA-B alleles accurately. Specificity of three CMV-associated chains for CMV antigens was verified in vitro. Most sequenced TCRs were rare (though some public TCRs occurred in many donors).

Amplification used 60 Vbeta primers and 13 Jbeta primers. The method was immunoSEQ multiplex PCR; TCRdb's version includes in-frame clones alone and lacks a portion of them. The sample spans about 130,000 clones; the ten largest clones claim over 1.5%. V dropped 0 bases and J dropped 8 bases, with 17 bases sitting between them. This CDR3 has 15 amino acids. Germline CDR1 and CDR2: SGHRS and YFSETQ. The TCR was taken from a middle-aged woman in good health and CMV-seropositive. The material sequenced was PBMCs. The genes are TRBV5-1 and TRBJ1-1; a weak D match, TRBD1 (5 bases). CDR3 coding DNA: TGCGCCAGCAGCTTGGAGGGGATGACCAGATCGGAAGCTTTCTTT. This encodes CASSLEGMTRSEAFF.